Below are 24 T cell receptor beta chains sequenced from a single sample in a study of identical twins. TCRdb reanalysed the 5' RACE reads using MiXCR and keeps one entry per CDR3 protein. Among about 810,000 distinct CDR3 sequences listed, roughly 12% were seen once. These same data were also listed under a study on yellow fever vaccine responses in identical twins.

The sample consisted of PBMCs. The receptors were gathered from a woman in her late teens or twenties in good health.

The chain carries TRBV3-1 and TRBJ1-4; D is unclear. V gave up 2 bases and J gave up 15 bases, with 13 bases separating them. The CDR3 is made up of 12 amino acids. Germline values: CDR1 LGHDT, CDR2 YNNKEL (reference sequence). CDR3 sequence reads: CASSQHTGEVFF. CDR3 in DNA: TGTGCCAGCAGCCAACATACCGGGGAGGTGTTTTTT.

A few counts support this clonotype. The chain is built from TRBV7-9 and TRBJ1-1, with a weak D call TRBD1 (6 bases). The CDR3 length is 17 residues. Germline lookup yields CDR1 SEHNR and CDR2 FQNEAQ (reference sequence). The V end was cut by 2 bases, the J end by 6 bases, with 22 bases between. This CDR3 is CASSLKGKIRGSAEAFF. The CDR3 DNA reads TGTGCCAGCAGCTTAAAGGGAAAGATCAGGGGCAGCGCTGAAGCTTTCTTT.

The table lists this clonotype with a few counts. This chain's CDR3 is CASSYSGSSYEQYV. CDR3 sequence (DNA): TGTGCCAGCAGCTACTCAGGTAGCTCCTACGAGCAGTACGTC. V and J are TRBV6-2 or TRBV6-3 and TRBJ2-7; D unclear. Germline V gives CDR1 MNHEY, CDR2 SVGEGT. This CDR3 has 14 amino acids.

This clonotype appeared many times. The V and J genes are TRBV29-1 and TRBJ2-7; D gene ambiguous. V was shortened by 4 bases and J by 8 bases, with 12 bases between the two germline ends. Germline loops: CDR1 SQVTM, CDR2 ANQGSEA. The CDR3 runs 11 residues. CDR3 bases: TGCAGCGTTGGGGGATCTACGAAGCAGTACTTC. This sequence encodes CSVGGSTKQYF.

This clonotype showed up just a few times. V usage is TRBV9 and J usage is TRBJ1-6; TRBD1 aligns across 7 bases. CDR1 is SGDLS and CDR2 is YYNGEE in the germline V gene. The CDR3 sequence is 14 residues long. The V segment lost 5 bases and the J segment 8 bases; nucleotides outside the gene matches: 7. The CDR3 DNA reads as TGTGCCAGCAGGAGGGGGCCCCGAGATTCACCCCTCCACTTT. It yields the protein CASRRGPRDSPLHF.

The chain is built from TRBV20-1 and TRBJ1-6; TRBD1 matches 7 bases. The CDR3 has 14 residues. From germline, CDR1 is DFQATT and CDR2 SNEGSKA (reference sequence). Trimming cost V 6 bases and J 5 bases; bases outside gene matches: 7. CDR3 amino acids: CSALQGVNNSPLHF. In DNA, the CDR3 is TGCAGTGCCCTTCAGGGGGTGAATAATTCACCCCTCCACTTT.

CDR3: CASSYSMEMGSYNEQFF. CDR3 sequence (DNA): TGTGCCAGCAGTTACTCGATGGAAATGGGCTCCTACAATGAGCAGTTCTTC. The chain carries TRBV6-2 or TRBV6-3 and TRBJ2-1; D is unclear. This CDR3 contains 17 residues. Trimming removed 0 bases from V and 0 bases from J, with 12 bases in between. CDR1 and CDR2 (germline): MNHEY, SVGEGT.

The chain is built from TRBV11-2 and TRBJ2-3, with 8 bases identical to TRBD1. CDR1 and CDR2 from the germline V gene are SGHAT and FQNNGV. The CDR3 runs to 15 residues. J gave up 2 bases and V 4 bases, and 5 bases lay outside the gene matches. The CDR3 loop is CASSYRTGNTDTQYF. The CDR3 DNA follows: TGTGCCAGCAGCTACCGGACAGGGAACACAGATACGCAGTATTTT. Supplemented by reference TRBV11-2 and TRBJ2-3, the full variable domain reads EAGVAQSPRYKIIEKRQSVAFWCNPISGHATLYWYQQILGQGPKLLIQFQNNGVVDDSQLPKDRFSAERLKGVDSTLKIQPAKLEDSAVYLCASSYRTGNTDTQYFGPGTRLTVL.

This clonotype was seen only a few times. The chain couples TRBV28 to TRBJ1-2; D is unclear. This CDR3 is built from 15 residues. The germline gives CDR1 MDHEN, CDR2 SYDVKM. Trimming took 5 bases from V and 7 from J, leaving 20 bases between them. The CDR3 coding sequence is TGTGCCAGCAGTCTGCCAGGAGGCGTAGAGGGTGGCTACACCTTC. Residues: CASSLPGGVEGGYTF.

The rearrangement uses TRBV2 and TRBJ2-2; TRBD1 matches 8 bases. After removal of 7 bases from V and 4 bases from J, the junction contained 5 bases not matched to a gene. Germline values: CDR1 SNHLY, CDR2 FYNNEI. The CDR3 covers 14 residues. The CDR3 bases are TGTGCCAGCACCGACAGGGGACCCACCGGGGAGCTGTTTTTT. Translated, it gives CASTDRGPTGELFF.

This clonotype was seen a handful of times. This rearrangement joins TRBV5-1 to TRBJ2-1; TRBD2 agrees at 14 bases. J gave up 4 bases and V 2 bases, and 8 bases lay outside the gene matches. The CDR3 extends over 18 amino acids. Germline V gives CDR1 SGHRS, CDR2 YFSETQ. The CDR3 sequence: CASSFGQTSGRVYNEQFF. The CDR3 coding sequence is TGCGCCAGCAGCTTCGGCCAGACTAGCGGGAGGGTTTACAATGAGCAGTTCTTC.

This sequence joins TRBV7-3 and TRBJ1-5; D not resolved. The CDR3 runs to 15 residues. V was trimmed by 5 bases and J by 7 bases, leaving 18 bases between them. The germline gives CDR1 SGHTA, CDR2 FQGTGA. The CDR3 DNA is TGTGCCAGCAGCGAGACTTCGGGAAGTGGGCAGCCCCAGCATTTT. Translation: CASSETSGSGQPQHF.

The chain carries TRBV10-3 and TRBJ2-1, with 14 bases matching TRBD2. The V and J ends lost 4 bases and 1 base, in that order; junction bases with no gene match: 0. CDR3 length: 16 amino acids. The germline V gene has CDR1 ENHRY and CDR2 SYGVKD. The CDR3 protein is CAISGTSGRSYNEQFF. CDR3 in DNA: TGTGCCATCAGTGGGACTAGCGGGAGGTCCTACAATGAGCAGTTCTTC.

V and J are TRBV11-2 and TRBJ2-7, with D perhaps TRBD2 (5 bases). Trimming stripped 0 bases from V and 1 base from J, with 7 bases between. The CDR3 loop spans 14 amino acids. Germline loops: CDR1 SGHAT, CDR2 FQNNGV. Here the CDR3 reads CASSLERGSYEQYF. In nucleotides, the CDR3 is TGTGCCAGCAGCTTAGAACGGGGATCCTACGAGCAGTACTTC.

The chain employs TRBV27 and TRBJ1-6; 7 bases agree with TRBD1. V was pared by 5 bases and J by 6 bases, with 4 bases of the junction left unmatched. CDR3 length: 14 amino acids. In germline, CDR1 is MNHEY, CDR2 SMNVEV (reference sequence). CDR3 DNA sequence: TGTGCCAGCAGTCCCGGGACAGCTAATTCACCCCTCCACTTT. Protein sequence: CASSPGTANSPLHF.

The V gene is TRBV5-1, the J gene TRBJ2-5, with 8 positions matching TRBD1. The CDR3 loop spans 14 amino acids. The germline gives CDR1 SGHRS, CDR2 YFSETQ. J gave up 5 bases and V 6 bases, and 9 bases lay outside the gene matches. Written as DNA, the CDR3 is TGCGCCAGCACCAAATGGGACAGGTTTGAGACCCAGTACTTC. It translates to CASTKWDRFETQYF.

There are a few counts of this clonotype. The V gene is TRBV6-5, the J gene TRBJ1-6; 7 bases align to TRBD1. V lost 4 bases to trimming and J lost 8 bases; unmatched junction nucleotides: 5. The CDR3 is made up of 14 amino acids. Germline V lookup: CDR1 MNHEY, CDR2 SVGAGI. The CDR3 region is CASSSGTDHSPLHF. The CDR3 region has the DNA TGTGCCAGCAGTTCCGGGACAGATCATTCACCCCTCCACTTT.

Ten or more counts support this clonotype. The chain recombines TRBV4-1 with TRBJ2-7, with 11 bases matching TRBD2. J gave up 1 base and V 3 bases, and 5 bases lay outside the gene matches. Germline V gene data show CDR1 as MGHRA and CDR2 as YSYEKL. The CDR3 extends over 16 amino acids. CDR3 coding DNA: TGCGCCAGCAGCCACCCGACTAGCGGGACTTCCTACGAGCAGTACTTC. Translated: CASSHPTSGTSYEQYF.

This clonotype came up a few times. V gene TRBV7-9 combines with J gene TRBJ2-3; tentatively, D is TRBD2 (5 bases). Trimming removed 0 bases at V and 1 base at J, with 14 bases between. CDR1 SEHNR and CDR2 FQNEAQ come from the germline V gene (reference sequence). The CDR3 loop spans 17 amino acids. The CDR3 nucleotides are TGTGCCAGCAGCTTAGCGTCGTTCCGGGGAGGCACAGATACGCAGTATTTT. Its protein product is CASSLASFRGGTDTQYF. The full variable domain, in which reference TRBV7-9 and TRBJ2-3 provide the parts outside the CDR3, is DTGVSQNPRHKITKRGQNVTFRCDPISEHNRLYWYRQTLGQGPEFLTYFQNEAQLEKSRLLSDRFSAERPKGSFSTLEIQRTEQGDSAMYLCASSLASFRGGTDTQYFGPGTRLTVL.

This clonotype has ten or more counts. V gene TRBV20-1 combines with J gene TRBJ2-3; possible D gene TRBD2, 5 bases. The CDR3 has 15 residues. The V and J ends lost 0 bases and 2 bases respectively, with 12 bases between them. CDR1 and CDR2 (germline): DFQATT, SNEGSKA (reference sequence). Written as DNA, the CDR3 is TGCAGTGCTAGAGAAGAGACTACCCTCACAGATACGCAGTATTTT. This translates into CSAREETTLTDTQYF.

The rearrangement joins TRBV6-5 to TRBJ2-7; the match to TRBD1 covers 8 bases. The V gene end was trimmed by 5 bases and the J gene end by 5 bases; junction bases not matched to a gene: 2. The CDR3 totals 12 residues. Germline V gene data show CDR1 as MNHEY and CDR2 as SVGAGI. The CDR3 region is CASSTQGDEQYF. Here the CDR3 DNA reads TGTGCCAGCAGTACACAGGGGGACGAGCAGTACTTC.

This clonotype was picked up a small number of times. CDR3 bases: TGTGCCAGCTCACCACCTGCGGTAGAGACCCAGTACTTC. This gives the protein CASSPPAVETQYF. The V call is TRBV18, the J call TRBJ2-5; D unresolved. The germline V gene encodes CDR1 KGHSH and CDR2 LQKENI. Trimming removed 0 bases from V and 4 bases from J, with 6 bases in between. The CDR3 is 13 residues long.

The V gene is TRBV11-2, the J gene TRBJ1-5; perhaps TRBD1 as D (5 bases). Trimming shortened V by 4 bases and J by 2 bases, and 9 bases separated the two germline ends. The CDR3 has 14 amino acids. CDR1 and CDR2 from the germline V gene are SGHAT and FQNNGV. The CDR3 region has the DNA TGTGCCAGCAGCTATACGGGGGGCAATCAGCCCCAGCATTTT. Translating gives CASSYTGGNQPQHF.

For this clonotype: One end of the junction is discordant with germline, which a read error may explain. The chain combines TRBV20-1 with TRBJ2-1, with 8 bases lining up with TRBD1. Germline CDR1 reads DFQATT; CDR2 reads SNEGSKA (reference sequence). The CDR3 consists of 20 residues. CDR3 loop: CCARDLLGLSDRGIFNEQFF. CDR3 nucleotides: TGCTGTGCTAGAGATCTATTGGGTCTTAGCGACAGGGGAATTTTCAATGAGCAGTTCTTC.